This entry concerns a single TCR beta chain. Per the study methods: The authors estimated nucleated cell counts from reference gene primer amplification. Profiled with immunoSEQ multiplex PCR; TCRdb holds only in-frame clones, not every one. V and J calls and clone size follow that table, whereas D and trimming were derived from the DNA. The sample lists approximately 54,000 clones, around nine tenths occurring once. The data were taken from a study of blood T cell repertoires in COVID-19. As for the study in general: Sites in the United States, Italy and Spain provided acute and convalescent COVID-19 samples. PBMCs, B-cell-depleted T cells, or T cells were the source of the cDNA or gDNA that made up the material.

Looked up from germline, CDR1 is MNHEY and CDR2 is SVGAGI. The CDR3 has 15 residues. The junction had 5 bases not matched to a gene; V was cut back by 6 bases and J by 0 bases. The rearrangement uses TRBV6-5 and TRBJ1-3; the match to TRBD1 covers 7 bases. The clonotype was recovered from a man aged 50 to 59 with acute or convalescent COVID-19. The specimen was peripheral blood. In nucleotides, the CDR3 is TGTGCCAGCAGATACAGGGGATCCTCTGGAAACACCATATATTTT. Translation gives CASRYRGSSGNTIYF.